This TCR beta chain was obtained from a study of blood T cells in healthy people across ages. Alongside a J-beta primer mix, a sample-barcoded 5' primer served in a second PCR lasting roughly 6 to 11 cycles. TCRdb reprocessed the 5' RACE reads with MiXCR, giving one entry per CDR3 protein. Here the sample spans under 1 million distinct CDR3 sequences, under 45% being singletons. Trimming removed 3 bases from V and 4 bases from J; junction bases left unmatched: 12. Germline CDR1 reads SGHRS; CDR2 reads YFSETQ. The CDR3 has 17 residues. J is TRBJ1-3 and V is TRBV5-1, with 8 positions matching TRBD1. The sample comprised blood. This clonotype originated in a man in his fifties or sixties in good health. The CDR3, as DNA: TGCGCCAGCAGCTCGACCCCAGGGGGCGATTCCGGAAACACCATATATTTT. Its protein is CASSSTPGGDSGNTIYF.